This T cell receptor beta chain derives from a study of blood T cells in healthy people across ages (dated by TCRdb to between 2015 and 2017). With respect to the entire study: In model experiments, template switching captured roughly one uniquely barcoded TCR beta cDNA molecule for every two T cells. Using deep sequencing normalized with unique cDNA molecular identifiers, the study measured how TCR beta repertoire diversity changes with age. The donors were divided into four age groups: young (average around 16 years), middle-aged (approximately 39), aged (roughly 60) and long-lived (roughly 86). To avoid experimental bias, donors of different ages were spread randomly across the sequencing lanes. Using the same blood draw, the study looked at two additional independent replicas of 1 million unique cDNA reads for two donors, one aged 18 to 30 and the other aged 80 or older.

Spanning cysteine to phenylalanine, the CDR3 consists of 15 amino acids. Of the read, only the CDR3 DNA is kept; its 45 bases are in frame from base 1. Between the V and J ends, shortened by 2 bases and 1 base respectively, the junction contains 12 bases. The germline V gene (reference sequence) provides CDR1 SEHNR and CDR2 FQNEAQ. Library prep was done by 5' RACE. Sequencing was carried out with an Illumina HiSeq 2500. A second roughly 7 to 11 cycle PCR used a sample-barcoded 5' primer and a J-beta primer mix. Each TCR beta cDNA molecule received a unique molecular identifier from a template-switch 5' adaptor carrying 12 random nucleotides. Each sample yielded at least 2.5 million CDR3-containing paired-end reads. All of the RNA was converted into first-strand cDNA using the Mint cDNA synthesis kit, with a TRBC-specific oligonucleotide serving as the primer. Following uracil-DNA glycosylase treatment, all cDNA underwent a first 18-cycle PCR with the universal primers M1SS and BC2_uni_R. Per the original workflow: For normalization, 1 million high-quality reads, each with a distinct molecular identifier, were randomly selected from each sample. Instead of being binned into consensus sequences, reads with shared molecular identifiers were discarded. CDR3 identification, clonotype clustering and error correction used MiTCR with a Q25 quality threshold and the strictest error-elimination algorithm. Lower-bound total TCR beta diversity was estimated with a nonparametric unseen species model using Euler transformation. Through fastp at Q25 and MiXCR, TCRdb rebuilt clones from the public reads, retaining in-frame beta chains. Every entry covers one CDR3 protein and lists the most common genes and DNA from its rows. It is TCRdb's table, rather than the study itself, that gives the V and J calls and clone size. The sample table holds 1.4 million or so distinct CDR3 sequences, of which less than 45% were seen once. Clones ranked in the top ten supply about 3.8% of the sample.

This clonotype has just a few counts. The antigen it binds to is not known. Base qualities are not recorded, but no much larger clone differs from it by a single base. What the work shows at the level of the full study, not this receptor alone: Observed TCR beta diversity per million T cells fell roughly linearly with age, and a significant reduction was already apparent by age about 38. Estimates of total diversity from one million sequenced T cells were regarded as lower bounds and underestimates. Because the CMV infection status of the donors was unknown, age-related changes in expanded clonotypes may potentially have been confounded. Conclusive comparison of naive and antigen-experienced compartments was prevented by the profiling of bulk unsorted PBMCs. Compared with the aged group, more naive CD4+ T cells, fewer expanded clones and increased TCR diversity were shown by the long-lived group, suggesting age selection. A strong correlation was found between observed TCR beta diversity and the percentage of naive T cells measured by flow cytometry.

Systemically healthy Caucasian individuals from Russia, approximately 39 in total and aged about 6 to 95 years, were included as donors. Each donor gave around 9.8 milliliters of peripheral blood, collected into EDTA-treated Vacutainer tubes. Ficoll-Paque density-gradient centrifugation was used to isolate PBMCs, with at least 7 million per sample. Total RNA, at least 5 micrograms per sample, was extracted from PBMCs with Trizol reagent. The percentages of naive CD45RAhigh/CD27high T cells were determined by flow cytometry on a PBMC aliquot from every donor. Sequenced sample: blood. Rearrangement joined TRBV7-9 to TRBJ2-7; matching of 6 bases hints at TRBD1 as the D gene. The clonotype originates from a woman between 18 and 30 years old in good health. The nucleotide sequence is TGTGCCAGCAGCTTACGGACAGTGTTTTCCTACGAGCAGTACTTC. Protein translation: CASSLRTVFSYEQYF.